This T cell receptor beta chain was captured by sequencing in a study of CD8 T cells in Susac syndrome. An amount of RNA that ranged from roughly 0.5 to 1 ug was reverse transcribed with random hexamers. TCRdb reprocessed the immunoSEQ multiplex PCR reads with MiXCR, giving one entry per CDR3 protein. The sample contains about 73,000 distinct CDR3 sequences, about 95% of which appear only once. TEMRA cells were FACS-enriched, unlike CD8+ and CD4+ T cells, which were negatively isolated. V was cut by 0 bases and J by 3 bases, with 15 bases left in between. This CDR3 spans 16 amino acids. Germline CDR1 reads LGHDT; CDR2 reads YNNKEL (reference sequence).

This sequence joins TRBV3-1 and TRBJ2-7; D not certain. The sample was CD8+ T cells from PBMCs. The receptor was derived from a human donor with multiple sclerosis. CDR3 nucleotides: TGTGCCAGCAGCCAAGATAGGGCAGCAATTTACTACGAGCAGTACTTC. It encodes CASSQDRAAIYYEQYF.